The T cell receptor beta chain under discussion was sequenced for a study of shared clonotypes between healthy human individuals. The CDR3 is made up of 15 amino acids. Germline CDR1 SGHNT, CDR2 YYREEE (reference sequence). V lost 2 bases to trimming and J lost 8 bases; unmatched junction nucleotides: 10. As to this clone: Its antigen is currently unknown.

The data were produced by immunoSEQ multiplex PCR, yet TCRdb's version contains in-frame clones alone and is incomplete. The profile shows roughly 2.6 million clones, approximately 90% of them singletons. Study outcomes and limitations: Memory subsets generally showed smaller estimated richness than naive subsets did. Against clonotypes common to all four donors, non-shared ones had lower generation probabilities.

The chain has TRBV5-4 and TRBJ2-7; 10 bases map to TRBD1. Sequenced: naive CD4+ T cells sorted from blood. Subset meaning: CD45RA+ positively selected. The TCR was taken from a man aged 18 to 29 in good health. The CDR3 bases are TGTGCCAGCAGCTTCGGAGGGACAGGGGATGTCAAGCAGTACTTC. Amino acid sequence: CASSFGGTGDVKQYF.